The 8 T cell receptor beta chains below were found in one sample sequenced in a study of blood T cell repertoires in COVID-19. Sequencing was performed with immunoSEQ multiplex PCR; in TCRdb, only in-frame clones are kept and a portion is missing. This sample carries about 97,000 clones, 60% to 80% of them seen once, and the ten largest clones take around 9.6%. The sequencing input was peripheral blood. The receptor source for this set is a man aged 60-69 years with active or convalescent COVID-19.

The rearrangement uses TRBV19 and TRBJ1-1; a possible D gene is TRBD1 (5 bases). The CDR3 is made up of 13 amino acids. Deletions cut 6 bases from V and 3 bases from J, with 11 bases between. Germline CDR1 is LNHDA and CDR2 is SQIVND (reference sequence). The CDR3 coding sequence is TGTGCCAGTAGCCCGGGGGTGGACACTGAAGCTTTCTTT. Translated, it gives CASSPGVDTEAFF.

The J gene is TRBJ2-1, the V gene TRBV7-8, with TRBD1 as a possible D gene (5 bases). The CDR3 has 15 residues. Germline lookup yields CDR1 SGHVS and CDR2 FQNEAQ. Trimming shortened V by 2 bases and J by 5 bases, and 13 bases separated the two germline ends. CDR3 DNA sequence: TGTGCCAGCAGCTTAAGATGGGGCGGTAACAATGAGCAGTTCTTC. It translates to CASSLRWGGNNEQFF. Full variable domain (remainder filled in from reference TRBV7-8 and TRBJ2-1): GAGVSQSPRYKVAKRGQDVALRCDPISGHVSLFWYQQALGQGPEFLTYFQNEAQLDKSGLPSDRFFAERPEGSVSTLKIQRTQQEDSAVYLCASSLRWGGNNEQFFGPGTRLTVL.

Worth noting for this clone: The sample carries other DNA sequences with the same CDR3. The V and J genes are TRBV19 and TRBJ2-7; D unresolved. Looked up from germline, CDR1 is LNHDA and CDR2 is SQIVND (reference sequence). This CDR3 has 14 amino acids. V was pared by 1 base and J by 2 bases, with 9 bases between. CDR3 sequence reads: CASSIGGTAYEQYF. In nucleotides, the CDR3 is TGTGCCAGTAGTATAGGAGGCACGGCCTACGAGCAGTACTTC.

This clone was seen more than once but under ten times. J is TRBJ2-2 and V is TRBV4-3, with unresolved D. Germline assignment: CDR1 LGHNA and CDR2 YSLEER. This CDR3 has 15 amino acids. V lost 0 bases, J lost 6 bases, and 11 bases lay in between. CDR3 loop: CASSQDEGAPGELFF. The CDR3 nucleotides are TGCGCCAGCAGCCAAGATGAAGGAGCACCCGGGGAGCTGTTTTTT.

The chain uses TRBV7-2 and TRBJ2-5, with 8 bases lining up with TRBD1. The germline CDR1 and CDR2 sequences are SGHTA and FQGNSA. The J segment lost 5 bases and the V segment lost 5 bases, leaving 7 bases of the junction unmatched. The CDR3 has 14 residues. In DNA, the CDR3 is TGTGCCAGCAGCCCCGACAGGGGTGCCGAGACCCAGTACTTC. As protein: CASSPDRGAETQYF.

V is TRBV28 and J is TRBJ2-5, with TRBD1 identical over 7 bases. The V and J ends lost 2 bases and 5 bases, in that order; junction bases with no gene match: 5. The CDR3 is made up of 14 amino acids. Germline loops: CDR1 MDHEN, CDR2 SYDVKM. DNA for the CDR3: TGTGCCAGCAGTTTAGGGGGACAGCGGGAGACCCAGTACTTC. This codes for CASSLGGQRETQYF.

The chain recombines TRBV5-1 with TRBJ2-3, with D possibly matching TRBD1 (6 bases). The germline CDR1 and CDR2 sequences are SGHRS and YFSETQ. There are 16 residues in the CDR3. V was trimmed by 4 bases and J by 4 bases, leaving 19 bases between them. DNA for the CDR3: TGCGCCAGCAGCCCTCAGACAGGACGTTTGGCAGATACGCAGTATTTT. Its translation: CASSPQTGRLADTQYF.

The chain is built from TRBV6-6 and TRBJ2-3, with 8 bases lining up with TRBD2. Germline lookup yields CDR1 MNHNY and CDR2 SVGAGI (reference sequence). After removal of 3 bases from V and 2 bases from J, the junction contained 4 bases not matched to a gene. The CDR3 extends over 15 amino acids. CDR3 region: CASSYASGFTDTQYF. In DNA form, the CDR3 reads TGTGCCAGCAGTTATGCTAGCGGGTTCACAGATACGCAGTATTTT.